The subject of this entry is one TCR beta chain. The antigen is not known. The data were obtained in a study of cytomegalovirus exposure and HLA in healthy donors. General study results and limits: Some V segments, including TRBV6-2 and TRBV6-3, were excluded as indistinguishable. Confirmation was obtained in vitro that a few CMV-associated chains are specific for CMV antigens.

V trimming: 5 bases; J trimming: 2 bases; junction bases outside the gene matches: 4. There are 14 residues in the CDR3. The V gene's germline CDR1 is SNHLY and CDR2 FYNNEI. The PCR had 60 Vbeta and 13 Jbeta primers. Sequencing used immunoSEQ multiplex PCR; TCRdb keeps in-frame clones, though not all of them. The sample shows about 170,000 clones, more than 80% of them seen only once. The chain joins TRBV2 to TRBJ2-3; 7 bases align to TRBD1. Sequences were obtained from PBMCs. The TCR was taken from a woman in her late teens or twenties in good health and CMV-seronegative. The CDR3 sequence: CASSPGQYTDTQYF. The CDR3 DNA is TGTGCCAGCAGTCCGGGACAGTACACAGATACGCAGTATTTT.